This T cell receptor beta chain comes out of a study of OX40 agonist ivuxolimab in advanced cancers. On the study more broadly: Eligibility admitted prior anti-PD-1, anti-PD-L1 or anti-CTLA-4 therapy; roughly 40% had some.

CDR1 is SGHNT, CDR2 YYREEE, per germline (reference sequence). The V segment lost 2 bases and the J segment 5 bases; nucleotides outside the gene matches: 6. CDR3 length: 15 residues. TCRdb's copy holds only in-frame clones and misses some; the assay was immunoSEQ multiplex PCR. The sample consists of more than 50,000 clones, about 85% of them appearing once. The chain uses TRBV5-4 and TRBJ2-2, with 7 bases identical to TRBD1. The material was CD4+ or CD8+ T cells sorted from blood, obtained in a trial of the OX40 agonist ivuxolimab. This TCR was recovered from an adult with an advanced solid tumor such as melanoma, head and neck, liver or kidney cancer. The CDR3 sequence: CASSFRSGGTGELFF. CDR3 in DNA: TGTGCCAGCAGCTTTAGGTCAGGGGGTACCGGGGAGCTGTTTTTT.